This T cell receptor beta chain was sequenced for a study of cytomegalovirus exposure and HLA in healthy donors. A remark on this clone: Antigen: not known.

Study-wide results and caveats: Later work found that TCR association rates differed between HLA loci; DRB1 had the most and HLA-C the fewest. It was only CMV serostatus that was available as immune exposure information.

The CDR3 is 11 amino acids. Trimming stripped 5 bases from V and 10 bases from J, with 9 bases between. The V gene's germline CDR1 is SEHNR and CDR2 FQNEAQ (reference sequence). The PCR was carried out with 60 Vbeta primers and 13 Jbeta primers. Repertoires were generated with immunoSEQ multiplex PCR, while TCRdb's copy carries only in-frame clones and drops some. Seen here are 95,000 to 100,000 clones, over 65% observed once, and the top ten hold roughly 17%. What was sequenced was PBMCs. The sequence came from a man aged 60 to 69 in good health and CMV-seropositive. V usage is TRBV7-9 and J usage is TRBJ2-1, with D possibly being TRBD1 (6 bases). The chain's CDR3 is CASSLGQEQFF. CDR3 bases: TGTGCCAGCAGCCTCGGACAGGAGCAGTTCTTC.